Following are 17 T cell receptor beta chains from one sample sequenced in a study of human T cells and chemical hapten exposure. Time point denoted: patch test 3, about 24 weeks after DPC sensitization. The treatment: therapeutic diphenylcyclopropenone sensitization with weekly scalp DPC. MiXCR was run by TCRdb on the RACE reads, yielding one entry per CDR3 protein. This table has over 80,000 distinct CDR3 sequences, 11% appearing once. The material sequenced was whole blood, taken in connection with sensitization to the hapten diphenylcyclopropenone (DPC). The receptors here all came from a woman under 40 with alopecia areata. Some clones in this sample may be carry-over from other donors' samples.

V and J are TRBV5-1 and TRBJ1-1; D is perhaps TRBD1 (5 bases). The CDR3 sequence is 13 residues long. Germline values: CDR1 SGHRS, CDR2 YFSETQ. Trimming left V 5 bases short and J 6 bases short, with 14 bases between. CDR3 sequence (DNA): TGCGCCAGCAGGCTTAATCCGACAGCTGAAGCTTTCTTT. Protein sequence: CASRLNPTAEAFF.

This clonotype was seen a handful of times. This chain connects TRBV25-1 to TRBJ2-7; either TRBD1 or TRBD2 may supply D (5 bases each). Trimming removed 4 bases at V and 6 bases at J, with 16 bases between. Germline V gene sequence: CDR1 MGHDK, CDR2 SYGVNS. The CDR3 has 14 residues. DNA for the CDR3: TGTGCCAGCAGTGTAGCAGGGATTGAGGGCGAGCAGTACTTC. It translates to CASSVAGIEGEQYF.

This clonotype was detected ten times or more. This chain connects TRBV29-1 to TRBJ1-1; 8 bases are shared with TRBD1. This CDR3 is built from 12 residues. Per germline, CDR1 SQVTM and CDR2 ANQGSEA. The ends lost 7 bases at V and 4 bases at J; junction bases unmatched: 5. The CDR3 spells CSAEDRGTEAFF. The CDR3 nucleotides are TGCAGCGCCGAAGACAGGGGCACTGAAGCTTTCTTT.

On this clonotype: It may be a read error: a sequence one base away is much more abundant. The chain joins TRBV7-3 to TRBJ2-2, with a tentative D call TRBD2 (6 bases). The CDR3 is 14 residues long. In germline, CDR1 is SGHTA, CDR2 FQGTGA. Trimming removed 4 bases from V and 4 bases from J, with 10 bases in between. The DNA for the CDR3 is TGTGCCAGCAGCTCGAGGGGAGGCACCGGGGAGCTGTTTTTT. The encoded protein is CASSSRGGTGELFF.

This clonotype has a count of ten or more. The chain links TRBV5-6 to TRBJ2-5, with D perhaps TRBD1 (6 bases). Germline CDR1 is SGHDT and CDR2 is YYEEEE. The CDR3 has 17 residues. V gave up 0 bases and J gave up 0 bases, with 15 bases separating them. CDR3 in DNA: TGTGCCAGCAGCTTGGGCGGACAGAGGCTGTACCAAGAGACCCAGTACTTC. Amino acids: CASSLGGQRLYQETQYF.

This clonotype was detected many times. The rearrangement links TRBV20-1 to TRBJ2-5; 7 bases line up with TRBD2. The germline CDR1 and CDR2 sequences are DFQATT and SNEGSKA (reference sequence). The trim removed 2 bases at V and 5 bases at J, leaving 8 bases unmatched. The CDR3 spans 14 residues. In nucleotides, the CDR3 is TGCAGTGCTAGACGTCCGGGACTAACGGAGACCCAGTACTTC. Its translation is CSARRPGLTETQYF.

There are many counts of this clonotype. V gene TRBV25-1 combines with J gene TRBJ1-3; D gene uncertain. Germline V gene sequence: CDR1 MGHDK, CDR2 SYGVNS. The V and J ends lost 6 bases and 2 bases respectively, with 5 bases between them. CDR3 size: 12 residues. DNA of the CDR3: TGTGCCAGCAGGCAAGCTGGAAACACCATATATTTT. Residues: CASRQAGNTIYF.

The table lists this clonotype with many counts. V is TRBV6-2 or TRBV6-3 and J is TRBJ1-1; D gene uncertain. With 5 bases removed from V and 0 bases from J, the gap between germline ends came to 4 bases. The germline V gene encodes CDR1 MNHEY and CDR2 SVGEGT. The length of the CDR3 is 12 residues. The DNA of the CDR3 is TGTGCCAGCAGTCCGATGAACACTGAAGCTTTCTTT. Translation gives CASSPMNTEAFF.

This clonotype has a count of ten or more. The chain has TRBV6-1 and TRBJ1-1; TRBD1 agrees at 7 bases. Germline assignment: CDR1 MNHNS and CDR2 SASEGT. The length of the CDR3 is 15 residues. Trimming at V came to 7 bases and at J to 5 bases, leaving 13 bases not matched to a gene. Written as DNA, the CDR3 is TGTGCCAGCATTAAGGGCTCGACAGGGAGAACTGAAGCTTTCTTT. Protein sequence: CASIKGSTGRTEAFF.

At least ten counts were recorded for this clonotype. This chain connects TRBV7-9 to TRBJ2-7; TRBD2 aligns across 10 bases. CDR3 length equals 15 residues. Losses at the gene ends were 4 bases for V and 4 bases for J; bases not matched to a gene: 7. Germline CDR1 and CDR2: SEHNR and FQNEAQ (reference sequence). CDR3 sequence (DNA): TGTGCCAGCAGCTCGCCCCTTAGCGGGGGGTACGAGCAGTACGTC. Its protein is CASSSPLSGGYEQYV.

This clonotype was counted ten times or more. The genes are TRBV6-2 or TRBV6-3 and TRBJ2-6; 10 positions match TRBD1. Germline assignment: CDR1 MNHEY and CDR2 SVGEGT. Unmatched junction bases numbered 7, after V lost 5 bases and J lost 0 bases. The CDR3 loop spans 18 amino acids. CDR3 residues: CASSNTGTGASGANVLTF. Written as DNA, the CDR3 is TGTGCCAGCAGTAACACCGGGACAGGGGCCTCTGGGGCCAACGTCCTGACTTTC.

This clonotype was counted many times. The CDR3: CASPRGDTQYF. The CDR3 DNA follows: TGTGCCAGCCCCAGGGGAGATACGCAGTATTTT. This rearrangement joins TRBV28 to TRBJ2-3, with a tentative D call TRBD1 (6 bases). V was trimmed by 8 bases and J by 5 bases, leaving 8 bases between them. Germline CDR1 MDHEN, CDR2 SYDVKM. This CDR3 contains 11 residues.

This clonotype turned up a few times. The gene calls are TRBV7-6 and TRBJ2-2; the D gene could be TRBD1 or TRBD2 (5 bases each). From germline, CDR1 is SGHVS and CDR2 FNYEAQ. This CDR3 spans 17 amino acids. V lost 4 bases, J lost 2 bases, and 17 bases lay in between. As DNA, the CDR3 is TGTGCCAGCAGCTCCCGCGTGGGGGAGATAAACACCGGGGAGCTGTTTTTT. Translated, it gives CASSSRVGEINTGELFF.

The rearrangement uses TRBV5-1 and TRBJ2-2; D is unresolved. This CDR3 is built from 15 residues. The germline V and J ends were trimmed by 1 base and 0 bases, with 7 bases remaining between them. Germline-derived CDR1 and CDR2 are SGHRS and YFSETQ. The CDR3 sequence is CASSLQNPNTGELFF. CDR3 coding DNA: TGCGCCAGCAGCTTGCAGAATCCGAACACCGGGGAGCTGTTTTTT.

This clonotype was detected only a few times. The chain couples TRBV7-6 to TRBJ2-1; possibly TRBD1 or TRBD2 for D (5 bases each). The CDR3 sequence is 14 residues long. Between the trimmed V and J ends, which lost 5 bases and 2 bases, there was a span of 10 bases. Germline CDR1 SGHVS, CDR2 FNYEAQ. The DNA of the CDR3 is TGTGCCAGCAGCCCGGGGCCCACCTACAATGAGCAGTTCTTC. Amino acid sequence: CASSPGPTYNEQFF.

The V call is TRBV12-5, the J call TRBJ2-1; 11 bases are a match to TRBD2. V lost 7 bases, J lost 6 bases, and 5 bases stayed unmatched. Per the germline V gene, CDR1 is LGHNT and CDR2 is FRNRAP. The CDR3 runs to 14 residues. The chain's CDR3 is CASAGLAGGNEQFF. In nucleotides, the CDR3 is TGTGCTAGTGCCGGACTAGCGGGTGGCAATGAGCAGTTCTTC.

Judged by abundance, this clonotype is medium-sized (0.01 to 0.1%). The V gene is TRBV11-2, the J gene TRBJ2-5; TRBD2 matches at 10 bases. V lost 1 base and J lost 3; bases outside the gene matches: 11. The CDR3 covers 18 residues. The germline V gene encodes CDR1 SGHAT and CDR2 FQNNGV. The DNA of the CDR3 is TGTGCCAGCAGCTTAGCTATTAGCGGGGGGCCGTTCGAAGAGACCCAGTACTTC. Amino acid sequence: CASSLAISGGPFEETQYF.